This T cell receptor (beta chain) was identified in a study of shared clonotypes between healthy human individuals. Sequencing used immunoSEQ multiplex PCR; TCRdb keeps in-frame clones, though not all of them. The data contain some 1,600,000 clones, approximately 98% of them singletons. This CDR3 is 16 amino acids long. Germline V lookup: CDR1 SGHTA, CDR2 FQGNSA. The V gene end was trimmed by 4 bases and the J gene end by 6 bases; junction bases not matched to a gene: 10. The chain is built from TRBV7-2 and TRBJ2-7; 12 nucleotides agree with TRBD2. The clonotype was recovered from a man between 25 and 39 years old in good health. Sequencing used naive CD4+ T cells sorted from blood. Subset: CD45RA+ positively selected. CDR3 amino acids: CASSSRGASGRGEQYF. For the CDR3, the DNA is TGTGCCAGCAGCTCTCGGGGTGCTAGCGGGAGGGGCGAGCAGTACTTC.